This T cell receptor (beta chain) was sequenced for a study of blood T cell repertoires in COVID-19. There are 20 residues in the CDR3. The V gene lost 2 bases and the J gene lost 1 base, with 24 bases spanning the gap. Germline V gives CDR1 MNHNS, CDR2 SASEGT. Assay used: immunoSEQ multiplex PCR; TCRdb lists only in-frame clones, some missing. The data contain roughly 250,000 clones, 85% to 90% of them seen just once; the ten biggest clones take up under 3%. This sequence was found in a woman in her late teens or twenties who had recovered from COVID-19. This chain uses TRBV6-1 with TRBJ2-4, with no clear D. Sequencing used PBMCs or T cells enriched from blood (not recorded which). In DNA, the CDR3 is TGTGCCAGCAGTGAAACGGCTAGTCGTCTCCTCGGGTTGGCCAAAAACATTCAGTACTTC. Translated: CASSETASRLLGLAKNIQYF.